Only a few counts were recorded for the clone carrying this T cell receptor beta chain. Its matching antigen is unknown. This sample was included in a study of post-analysis software for immune sequencing data. Overall study: Courses of disease covered relapsing-remitting, secondary progressive and progressive-relapsing multiple sclerosis. Whole-study results and caveats: Multiple sclerosis was associated with a significant reduction in normalized Chao1 diversity relative to controls. Elevated frequency relative to controls characterized four to six TRBV segments in patients, TRBV5-6, TRBV5-1 and TRBV20-1 among them.

Researchers reported that TCR beta cDNA libraries carried unique molecular identifiers. cDNA molecules numbering 400,000 to 550,000 came from around 0.96 to 9.9 million T cells. TCRdb reanalysed the PCR reads using MiXCR and keeps one entry per CDR3 protein. This table has roughly 600,000 distinct CDR3 sequences, roughly two fifths appearing once. CDR3 length: 17 residues. Germline CDR1 and CDR2: SQVTM and ANQGSEA. Unmatched junction bases numbered 6, after V lost 0 bases and J lost 1 base. Sequencing was carried out using blood. The source is a girl aged 5 to 17 with multiple sclerosis. The chain joins TRBV29-1 to TRBJ2-5, with TRBD2 identical over 12 bases. As DNA, the CDR3 is TGCAGCGTTGAAGATTTCACGACTAGCGGGAGCCAAGAGACCCAGTACTTC. Protein sequence: CSVEDFTTSGSQETQYF.